These T cell receptor delta chains were read from a single sample in a study of Vδ1+ human thymocytes. TCRdb re-called the multiplex PCR reads with CATT. The sample lists about 75,000 delta-chain clones; around 30% were seen once. Sample: Vdelta1+ gamma-delta thymocytes from the thymus. Receptors originate from a boy under two years old who had congenital heart surgery. CDR3s include the opening cysteine and the closing phenylalanine or tryptophan. Fields, in order: V gene, clone size, D gene, J gene, CDR3 DNA, CDR3 protein. A D gene is named only where the DNA matches it firmly. Rows give clone size only sometimes, using once, few, many, or a class for an expanded clone.

v_call: TRDV1
clone_size: few
d_call: TRDD3
j_call: TRDJ1
cdr3_nt: TGTGCTCTTGGGGAATGGGTCCAGTGGCTACTGGGGGACTCTAAACTCATCTTT
cdr3_aa: CALGEWVQWLLGDSKLIF

v_call: TRDV1
clone_size: -
d_call: TRDD3
j_call: TRDJ1
cdr3_nt: TGTGCTCTCCTTCTTCCACTCATGTCCCATACTGGGGATTACACCGATAAACTCATCTTT
cdr3_aa: CALLLPLMSHTGDYTDKLIF

v_call: TRDV1
clone_size: -
d_call: TRDD3
j_call: TRDJ1
cdr3_nt: TGTGCTCTTGGGGAACAGGATCCGGTATGGTACTGGGGGTTGCGGTTCACCGATAAACTCATCTTT
cdr3_aa: CALGEQDPVWYWGLRFTDKLIF

v_call: TRDV1
clone_size: -
d_call: TRDD3
j_call: TRDJ1
cdr3_nt: TGTGCTCTTGGGGAATTTTTCGGAGCTACTGGGGGATACGATAAACTCATCTTT
cdr3_aa: CALGEFFGATGGYDKLIF

v_call: TRDV1
clone_size: -
d_call: TRDD3
j_call: TRDJ1
cdr3_nt: TGTGCTCTTGGGCCCCGGGTGGGCTCCTACTGGGGATACGCAGGGCTCATCTTT
cdr3_aa: CALGPRVGSYWGYAGLIF

v_call: TRDV1
clone_size: -
d_call: -
j_call: TRDJ1
cdr3_nt: TGTGCTCTTGGGGGAGCAGCCCCCTCCAAACTCATCTTT
cdr3_aa: CALGGAAPSKLIF

v_call: TRDV1
clone_size: -
d_call: TRDD3
j_call: TRDJ1
cdr3_nt: TGTGCTCTTGGGGAACTAGGCCTCCTACCTTACTGGGGGATACGGGTCGATAAACTCATCTTT
cdr3_aa: CALGELGLLPYWGIRVDKLIF

v_call: TRDV1
clone_size: few
d_call: TRDD3
j_call: TRDJ1
cdr3_nt: TGTGCTCTTGGGGAACTAGAGCCACCTACTGGGGCCCACGCCGATAAACTCATCTTT
cdr3_aa: CALGELEPPTGAHADKLIF

v_call: TRDV1
clone_size: once
d_call: TRDD3
j_call: TRDJ1
cdr3_nt: TGTGCTCTTGGAGTCGGCGTACTGGGGGATCGACCGCATAAACTCATCTTT
cdr3_aa: CALGVGVLGDRPHKLIF

v_call: TRDV1
clone_size: -
d_call: -
j_call: TRDJ1
cdr3_nt: TGTGCTCTTGGCTACAGTACTGGGATATCACTCATCTTT
cdr3_aa: CALGYSTGISLIF

v_call: TRDV1
clone_size: -
d_call: -
j_call: TRDJ1
cdr3_nt: TGTGCTCTTGGGGAACTGCTGGGGATTAAAAGGGCCGATAAACTCATCTTT
cdr3_aa: CALGELLGIKRADKLIF

v_call: TRDV1
clone_size: -
d_call: -
j_call: TRDJ1
cdr3_nt: TGTGCTCTTGGGGAACTCTTCCTGGGCGCCTGGCCTCGTAATTGGGGGACCGATAAACTCATCTTT
cdr3_aa: CALGELFLGAWPRNWGTDKLIF

v_call: TRDV1
clone_size: few
d_call: TRDD3
j_call: TRDJ1
cdr3_nt: TGTGCTCTTGGGGAACTCCGTGGGCACCACTCGCGGGGATACGATAAACTCATCTTT
cdr3_aa: CALGELRGHHSRGYDKLIF

v_call: TRDV1
clone_size: -
d_call: TRDD3
j_call: TRDJ1
cdr3_nt: TGTGCTCTTGGGGCCCCGCCTTCCCGCAATCGCGACTGGGGGATACGCGATTCTGATAAACTCATCTTT
cdr3_aa: CALGAPPSRNRDWGIRDSDKLIF

v_call: TRDV1
clone_size: -
d_call: TRDD3
j_call: TRDJ1
cdr3_nt: TGTGCTCTTGGGGAAATGGGGCCTTACTGTGGGGGATATCTCACCGATAAACTCATCTTT
cdr3_aa: CALGEMGPYCGGYLTDKLIF

v_call: TRDV1
clone_size: -
d_call: -
j_call: TRDJ1
cdr3_nt: TGTGCTCTTGGGGAAGGGTGTCAATCAGCCACCGATAAACTCATCTTT
cdr3_aa: CALGEGCQSATDKLIF

v_call: TRDV1
clone_size: few
d_call: -
j_call: TRDJ1
cdr3_nt: TGTGCTCTTGGGGACTCAGAACCTACGGCCGACGATAAACTCATCTTT
cdr3_aa: CALGDSEPTADDKLIF

v_call: TRDV1
clone_size: -
d_call: TRDD3
j_call: TRDJ1
cdr3_nt: TGTGCTCTTGGGGAATCTTGGCCGGGGGATACACAAGATAAACTCATCTTT
cdr3_aa: CALGESWPGDTQDKLIF

v_call: TRDV1
clone_size: few
d_call: TRDD3
j_call: TRDJ1
cdr3_nt: TGTGCTCTTGGGGAACAAATAGAATCTTCCTTCCTCCCCTACTGGGGGAAGTACACCGATAAACTCATCTTT
cdr3_aa: CALGEQIESSFLPYWGKYTDKLIF

v_call: TRDV1
clone_size: -
d_call: TRDD3
j_call: TRDJ1
cdr3_nt: TGTGCTCTTGGGGAAGAATTTAACGTCCGTCCCTTTACTGGGGGTCCCAGTAAACTCATCTTT
cdr3_aa: CALGEEFNVRPFTGGPSKLIF

v_call: TRDV1
clone_size: few
d_call: TRDD3
j_call: TRDJ1
cdr3_nt: TGTGCTCTTGGGGAACACCTTCGACGGGGTATCTGGGGGATACGTCGAATGACCGATAAACTCATCTTT
cdr3_aa: CALGEHLRRGIWGIRRMTDKLIF

v_call: TRDV1
clone_size: -
d_call: TRDD3
j_call: TRDJ1
cdr3_nt: TGTGCCCTTGGGGAACTAAGGTTGGCGGGTTATCCTACGAGTGCTGGGGGATACGAGGCCGCTAAACTCATCTTT
cdr3_aa: CALGELRLAGYPTSAGGYEAAKLIF

v_call: TRDV1
clone_size: -
d_call: TRDD3
j_call: TRDJ1
cdr3_nt: TGTGCTCTTGGCCCCGATCTGGGGGATACGCCCACCGATAAACTCATCTTT
cdr3_aa: CALGPDLGDTPTDKLIF

v_call: TRDV1
clone_size: -
d_call: TRDD3
j_call: TRDJ1
cdr3_nt: TGTGCTCTTGGGGAAAGAGGTCATAGAGTTGGGTCTGGGGGATCAACCACCGATAAACTCATCTTT
cdr3_aa: CALGERGHRVGSGGSTTDKLIF

v_call: TRDV1
clone_size: -
d_call: TRDD3
j_call: TRDJ1
cdr3_nt: TGTGCTCTTGGGCGCTTACGGGCTGGGGGATTCCGCACCGATAAACTCATCTTT
cdr3_aa: CALGRLRAGGFRTDKLIF

v_call: TRDV1
clone_size: -
d_call: TRDD3
j_call: TRDJ1
cdr3_nt: TGTGCTCTTGGGGACGCTCCTGACTGGGGCGCCGATAAACTCATCTTT
cdr3_aa: CALGDAPDWGADKLIF

v_call: TRDV1
clone_size: -
d_call: TRDD3
j_call: TRDJ1
cdr3_nt: TGTGCTCTTGGGGAAAACCCCCCTCGCGGGTATATCTGGGGGATACTGTACACCGATAAACTCATCTTT
cdr3_aa: CALGENPPRGYIWGILYTDKLIF

v_call: TRDV1
clone_size: -
d_call: TRDD3
j_call: TRDJ1
cdr3_nt: TGTGCTCTTGGGGAACCCCGCCACTTCCGTTGGGGGATACGCGGGGGCACCGATAAACTCATCTTT
cdr3_aa: CALGEPRHFRWGIRGGTDKLIF

v_call: TRDV2
clone_size: -
d_call: TRDD3
j_call: TRDJ2
cdr3_nt: TGTGCCTGTGACACCGGCCTGGGGGATAGGCCTGCTTTGACAGCACAACTCTTCTTT
cdr3_aa: CACDTGLGDRPALTAQLFF

v_call: TRDV1
clone_size: few
d_call: TRDD3
j_call: TRDJ1
cdr3_nt: TGTGCTCTTGGGAAACCTTCCGCTCCTATACTGGGGGATACTCCGTACACCGATAAACTCATCTTT
cdr3_aa: CALGKPSAPILGDTPYTDKLIF

v_call: TRDV1
clone_size: few
d_call: -
j_call: TRDJ1
cdr3_nt: TGTGCTCTTGGGGAACACCCCCCCTTTCGGGGGGACACCGATAAACTCATCTTT
cdr3_aa: CALGEHPPFRGDTDKLIF

v_call: TRDV1
clone_size: -
d_call: TRDD3
j_call: TRDJ1
cdr3_nt: TGTGCTCTTGGGGAACTAACCCTTCCTCACCAGGGAATACTGGGGGATATCCCTTGTACAACCGATAAACTCATCTTT
cdr3_aa: CALGELTLPHQGILGDIPCTTDKLIF

v_call: TRDV1
clone_size: few
d_call: -
j_call: TRDJ1
cdr3_nt: TGTGCTCTTGGGGAACTCTCGAGGCCTAAACTGGGAGTTACCGATAAACTCATCTTT
cdr3_aa: CALGELSRPKLGVTDKLIF

v_call: TRDV1
clone_size: few
d_call: -
j_call: TRDJ1
cdr3_nt: TGTGCTCTTGGGGAACTATCATTATTCCCTTCGCTACTTACCCCGTACACCGATAAACTCATCTTT
cdr3_aa: CALGELSLFPSLLTPYTDKLIF

v_call: TRDV1
clone_size: few
d_call: TRDD2
j_call: TRDJ1
cdr3_nt: TGTGCTCTTGGGGAACTTTGGGGCCTTCCTACAGAAAATAGCGCCTTGGGTAAACTCATCTTT
cdr3_aa: CALGELWGLPTENSALGKLIF

v_call: TRDV1
clone_size: few
d_call: -
j_call: TRDJ1
cdr3_nt: TGTGCTCTTGGGGAACTCGTCTTTTGTCTCTGGCCTTCCCGAAACTGGGGTTGCAAGTACACCGATAAACTCATCTTT
cdr3_aa: CALGELVFCLWPSRNWGCKYTDKLIF

v_call: TRDV1
clone_size: few
d_call: TRDD3
j_call: TRDJ1
cdr3_nt: TGTGCTCTTGGGGAGGCAAGTTCCTCTACCCCCCTTACTGGGGGATACGCAGAAAAGTACACCGATAAACTCATCTTT
cdr3_aa: CALGEASSSTPLTGGYAEKYTDKLIF

v_call: TRDV1
clone_size: -
d_call: -
j_call: TRDJ1
cdr3_nt: TGTGCTCTGCTCCCGACCGGGACGAACTCTTGGTACACCGATAAACTCATCTTT
cdr3_aa: CALLPTGTNSWYTDKLIF

v_call: TRDV1
clone_size: few
d_call: TRDD3
j_call: TRDJ1
cdr3_nt: TGTGCTCTTGGGGAAATTTCGCATATTGGGGGAGTTGGGGGATTGTACACCAATAAACTCATCTTT
cdr3_aa: CALGEISHIGGVGGLYTNKLIF

v_call: TRDV1
clone_size: -
d_call: TRDD3
j_call: TRDJ1
cdr3_nt: TGTGCTCTTGGGGGACTTCGCTCCCGTACTGGGGGATACACCGATAAACTCATCTTT
cdr3_aa: CALGGLRSRTGGYTDKLIF

v_call: TRDV1
clone_size: -
d_call: -
j_call: TRDJ2
cdr3_nt: TGTGCTCTTGGGGAACCGCACCTTCTCCCGGTTTACTCTCCTGGTGGGGCACAACTCTTCTTT
cdr3_aa: CALGEPHLLPVYSPGGAQLFF

v_call: TRDV1
clone_size: -
d_call: TRDD3
j_call: TRDJ1
cdr3_nt: TGTGCTCTTGGGGAACTCTTCCCGTACTGGGGGATAACCGATAAACTCATCTTT
cdr3_aa: CALGELFPYWGITDKLIF

v_call: TRDV1
clone_size: -
d_call: -
j_call: TRDJ1
cdr3_nt: TGTGCTCTTGGGGAACTAGCTCTGGCCTGGCCGTACACCGATAAACTCATCTTT
cdr3_aa: CALGELALAWPYTDKLIF

v_call: TRDV1
clone_size: -
d_call: TRDD3
j_call: TRDJ1
cdr3_nt: TGTGCTCTTGGGGAACCCACCTGGGGGATAGATTGCCCTAAACTCATCTTT
cdr3_aa: CALGEPTWGIDCPKLIF

v_call: TRDV1
clone_size: -
d_call: TRDD3
j_call: TRDJ1
cdr3_nt: TGTGCTCTTGGGGAAGGGCACCTACGCCCTAGTACTGGGGGATACGTCAAACTCATCTTT
cdr3_aa: CALGEGHLRPSTGGYVKLIF

v_call: TRDV1
clone_size: -
d_call: -
j_call: TRDJ1
cdr3_nt: TGTGCTCTTGGGGAAAGCAGCGGGTACGATAAACTCATCTTT
cdr3_aa: CALGESSGYDKLIF

v_call: TRDV1
clone_size: -
d_call: TRDD3
j_call: TRDJ1
cdr3_nt: TGTGCTCTTGGGGAACGCGTCCTACTGGGGGATAACCACGCTAAACTCATCTTT
cdr3_aa: CALGERVLLGDNHAKLIF

v_call: TRDV1
clone_size: few
d_call: -
j_call: TRDJ1
cdr3_nt: TGTGCTCTTGGGGAACTAGGGAGAGGTCGAGGATCGACCGGGCCTAAACTCATCTTT
cdr3_aa: CALGELGRGRGSTGPKLIF